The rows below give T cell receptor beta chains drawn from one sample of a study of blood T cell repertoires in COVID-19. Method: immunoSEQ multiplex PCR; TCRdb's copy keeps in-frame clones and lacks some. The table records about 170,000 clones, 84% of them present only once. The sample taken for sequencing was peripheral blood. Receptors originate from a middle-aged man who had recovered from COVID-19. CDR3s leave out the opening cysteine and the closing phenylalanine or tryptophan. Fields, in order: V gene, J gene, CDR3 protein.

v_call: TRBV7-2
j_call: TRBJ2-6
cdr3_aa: ASSQGGESSGANVLT

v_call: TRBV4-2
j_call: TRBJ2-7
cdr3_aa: ASSQVSAYEQY

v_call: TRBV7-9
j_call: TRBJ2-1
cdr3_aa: ASSPTSGRGWNEQF

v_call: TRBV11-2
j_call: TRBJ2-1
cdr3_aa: ASSSTTSGINEQF

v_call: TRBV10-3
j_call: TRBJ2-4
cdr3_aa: AISESSGRAGAKNIQY

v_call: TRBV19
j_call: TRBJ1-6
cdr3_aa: ASSMATGYSPLH

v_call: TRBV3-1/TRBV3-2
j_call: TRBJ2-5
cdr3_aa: ASSHLQGAGETQY

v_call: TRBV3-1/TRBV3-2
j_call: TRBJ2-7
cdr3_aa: ASSQEGQGNSYEQY

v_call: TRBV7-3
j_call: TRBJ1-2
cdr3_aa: ASSSRGQGDGYT

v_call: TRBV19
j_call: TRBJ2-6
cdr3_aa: ASRSSGSNSGANVLT

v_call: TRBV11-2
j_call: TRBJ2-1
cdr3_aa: ASSPGLAGGTRGEQF

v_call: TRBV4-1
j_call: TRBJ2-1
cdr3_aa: ASSRNQAGEYNEQF

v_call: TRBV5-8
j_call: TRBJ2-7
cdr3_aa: ASRDRGSGEQY

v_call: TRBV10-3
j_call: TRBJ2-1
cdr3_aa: AISAPGDQNEQF

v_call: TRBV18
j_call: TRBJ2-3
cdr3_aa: ASSPPTSSPDTQY

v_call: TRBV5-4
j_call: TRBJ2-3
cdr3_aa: ASSLAGMGGTDTQY

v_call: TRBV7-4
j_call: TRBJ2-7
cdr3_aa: ASSLGLGQGPLWYYEQY